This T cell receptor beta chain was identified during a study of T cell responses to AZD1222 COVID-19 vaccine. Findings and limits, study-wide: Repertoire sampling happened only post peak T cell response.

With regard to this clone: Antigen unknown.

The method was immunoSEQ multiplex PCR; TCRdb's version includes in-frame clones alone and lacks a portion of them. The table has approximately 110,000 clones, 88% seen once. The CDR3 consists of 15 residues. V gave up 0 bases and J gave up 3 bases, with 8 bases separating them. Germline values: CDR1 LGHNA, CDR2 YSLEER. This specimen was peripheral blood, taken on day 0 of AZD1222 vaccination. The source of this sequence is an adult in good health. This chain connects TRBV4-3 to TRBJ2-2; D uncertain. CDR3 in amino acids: CASSQERRYTGELFF. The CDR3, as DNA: TGCGCCAGCAGCCAAGAAAGGCGATACACCGGGGAGCTGTTTTTT.